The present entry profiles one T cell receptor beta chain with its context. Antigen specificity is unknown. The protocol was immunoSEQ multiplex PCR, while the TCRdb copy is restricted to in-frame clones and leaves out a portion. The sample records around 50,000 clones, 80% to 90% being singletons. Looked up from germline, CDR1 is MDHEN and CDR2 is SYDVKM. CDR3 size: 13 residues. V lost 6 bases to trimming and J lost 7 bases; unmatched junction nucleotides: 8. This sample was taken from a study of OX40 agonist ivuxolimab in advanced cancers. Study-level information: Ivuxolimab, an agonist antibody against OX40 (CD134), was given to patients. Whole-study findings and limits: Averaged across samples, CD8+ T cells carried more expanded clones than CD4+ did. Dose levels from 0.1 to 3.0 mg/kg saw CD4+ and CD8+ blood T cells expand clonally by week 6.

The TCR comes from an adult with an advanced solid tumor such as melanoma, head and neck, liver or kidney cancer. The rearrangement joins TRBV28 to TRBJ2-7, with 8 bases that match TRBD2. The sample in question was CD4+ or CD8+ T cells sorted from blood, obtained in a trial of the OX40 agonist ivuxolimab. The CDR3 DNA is TGTGCCAGCAGCTCGAGCGGGAGCAGAGAGCAGTACTTC. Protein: CASSSSGSREQYF.